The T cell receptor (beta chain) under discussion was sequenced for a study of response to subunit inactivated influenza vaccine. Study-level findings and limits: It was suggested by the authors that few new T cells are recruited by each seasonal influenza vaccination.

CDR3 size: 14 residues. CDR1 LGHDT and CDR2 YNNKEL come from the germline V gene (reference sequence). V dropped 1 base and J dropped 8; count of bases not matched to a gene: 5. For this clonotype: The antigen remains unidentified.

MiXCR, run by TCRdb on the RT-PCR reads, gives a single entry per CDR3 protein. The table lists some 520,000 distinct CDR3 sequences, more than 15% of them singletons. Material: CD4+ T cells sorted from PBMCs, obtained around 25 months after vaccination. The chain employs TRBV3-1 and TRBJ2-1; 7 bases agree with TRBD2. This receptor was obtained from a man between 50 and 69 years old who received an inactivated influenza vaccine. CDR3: CASSQVGLVHEQFF. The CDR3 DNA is TGTGCCAGCAGCCAAGTAGGACTAGTCCATGAGCAGTTCTTC.